Following are 16 T cell receptor beta chains from one sample sequenced in a study of blood T cell repertoires in COVID-19. Assay: immunoSEQ multiplex PCR; the TCRdb copy retains only in-frame clones and omits some. Among under 150,000 clones listed, about 87% were seen once. Sequenced: peripheral blood. The origin of the receptors is a man between 50 and 59 years old with active COVID-19.

The V and J genes are TRBV7-2 and TRBJ2-7; 9 bases agree with TRBD1. This CDR3 has 15 amino acids. Germline loops: CDR1 SGHTA, CDR2 FQGNSA. Trimming at V came to 6 bases and at J to 1 base, leaving 7 bases not matched to a gene. CDR3: CASSQGQGRSYEQYF. CDR3 DNA sequence: TGTGCCAGCAGTCAAGGACAGGGGCGTTCCTACGAGCAGTACTTC. The variable domain in full, with the rest retrieved from reference TRBV7-2 and TRBJ2-7, is GAGVSQSPSNKVTEKGKDVELRCDPISGHTALYWYRQSLGQGLEFLIYFQGNSAPDKSGLPSDRFSAERTGGSVSTLTIQRTQQEDSAVYLCASSQGQGRSYEQYFGPGTRLTVT.

J is TRBJ2-3 and V is TRBV9, with 9 bases lining up with TRBD1. This CDR3 has 13 residues. Trimming took 4 bases from V and 6 from J; bases not matched to a gene: 3. Germline loops: CDR1 SGDLS, CDR2 YYNGEE. The CDR3 protein is CASSLGTGDTQYF. For the CDR3, the DNA is TGTGCCAGCAGCTTGGGGACAGGGGATACGCAGTATTTT.

The V gene is TRBV10-3, the J gene TRBJ1-1; D unclear. V dropped 2 bases and J dropped 1 base, with 5 bases sitting between them. From germline, CDR1 is ENHRY and CDR2 SYGVKD. CDR3 size: 13 residues. CDR3: CAISEQENTEAFF. In DNA form, the CDR3 reads TGTGCCATCAGTGAGCAGGAGAACACTGAAGCTTTCTTT.

This chain links TRBV27 with TRBJ1-5, with D uncertain. Looked up from germline, CDR1 is MNHEY and CDR2 is SMNVEV (reference sequence). The CDR3 runs to 13 residues. Trimming removed 5 bases from V and 4 bases from J, with 9 bases in between. This CDR3 is CASSGLKNQPQHF. The CDR3 region has the DNA TGTGCCAGCAGTGGACTCAAAAATCAGCCCCAGCATTTT.

Here the CDR3 reads CASSQDRLSTF. In DNA form, the CDR3 reads TGTGCCAGCAGCCAAGATCGACTGAGCACCTTC. The chain employs TRBV3-1 (or the pseudogene TRBV3-2) and TRBJ1-2; D uncertain. V was cut by 0 bases and J by 13 bases, with 9 bases left in between. Germline loops: CDR1 LGHDT, CDR2 YNNKEL (reference sequence). This CDR3 has 11 amino acids.

This chain links TRBV2 with TRBJ1-2, with TRBD1 as a possible D gene (5 bases). The germline gives CDR1 SNHLY, CDR2 FYNNEI. This CDR3 contains 14 residues. V lost 1 base and J lost 6, with 12 bases in between. The CDR3 nucleotides read TGTGCCAGCAGTGAAGTTTCGGTGACAGATGGCTACACCTTC. Translating gives CASSEVSVTDGYTF.

This chain's CDR3 is CASSRDTLNSPLHF. For the CDR3, the DNA is TGTGCCAGTAGTCGGGACACCCTTAATTCACCCCTCCACTTT. The genes are TRBV19 and TRBJ1-6; D might be TRBD1 (6 bases). The CDR3 covers 14 residues. Deletions cut 5 bases from V and 6 bases from J, with 11 bases between. CDR1 and CDR2 (germline): LNHDA, SQIVND (reference sequence).

The V gene is TRBV5-1, the J gene TRBJ2-3; possible D gene TRBD2, 5 bases. Trimming took off 4 bases at V and 0 bases at J, with 18 bases between the two ends. This CDR3 has 17 amino acids. The germline V gene encodes CDR1 SGHRS and CDR2 YFSETQ. The CDR3 sequence is CASSKEVASRSTDTQYF. In nucleotides, the CDR3 is TGCGCCAGCAGCAAAGAGGTGGCTAGCCGAAGCACAGATACGCAGTATTTT.

The chain recombines TRBV4-3 with TRBJ1-2, with D possibly being TRBD1 (6 bases). V lost 2 bases to trimming and J lost 6 bases, with 10 bases between them. Germline CDR1 and CDR2: LGHNA and YSLEER. The CDR3 is 13 residues long. CDR3 in amino acids: CASSQQGFHGYTF. As DNA, the CDR3 is TGCGCCAGCAGCCAACAGGGGTTCCATGGCTACACCTTC.

This clone has a handful of counts. The chain is built from TRBV2 and TRBJ2-2; perhaps TRBD1 as D (6 bases). Germline V gene lookup returns CDR1 SNHLY and CDR2 FYNNEI. This CDR3 comprises 16 residues. Trimming shortened V by 6 bases and J by 0 bases, and 14 bases separated the two germline ends. CDR3 protein: CASRKPGHTNTGELFF. The CDR3 DNA reads as TGTGCCAGCAGGAAACCGGGACATACGAACACCGGGGAGCTGTTTTTT.

This clone came up once. V is TRBV11-3 and J is TRBJ2-3; D is possibly TRBD1 (6 bases). V shed 4 bases and J shed 1 base, with 9 bases lying between them. The CDR3 is 14 residues long. CDR1 is SGHNT and CDR2 is YENEEA in the germline V gene. This CDR3 reads CASSSRTGTDTQYF. DNA of the CDR3: TGTGCCAGCAGCTCACGGACAGGCACAGATACGCAGTATTTT.

CDR3 nucleotide sequence: TGTGCCATCAGTGGGGGGGTAGAAAAGAAAGCTTTCTTT. Encoded protein: CAISGGVEKKAFF. The V gene is TRBV10-3, the J gene TRBJ1-1, with a possible D match to TRBD1 (5 bases). Germline CDR1 and CDR2: ENHRY and SYGVKD. The CDR3 runs 13 residues. Trimming cost V 4 bases and J 9 bases, with 15 bases left between them.

The rearrangement uses TRBV19 and TRBJ1-2; maybe TRBD1 (5 bases). V lost 4 bases to trimming and J lost 4 bases, with 16 bases between them. The CDR3 has 15 amino acids. Germline V gene lookup returns CDR1 LNHDA and CDR2 SQIVND (reference sequence). The CDR3 loop is CASSTALGGSYGYTF. The CDR3 DNA sequence: TGTGCCAGTAGTACGGCCTTGGGGGGAAGCTATGGCTACACCTTC. Full variable domain (missing parts from reference TRBV19 and TRBJ1-2): DGGITQSPKYLFRKEGQNVTLSCEQNLNHDAMYWYRQDPGQGLRLIYYSQIVNDFQKGDIAEGYSVSREKKESFPLTVTSAQKNPTAFYLCASSTALGGSYGYTFGSGTRLTVV.

This clone has just one count. The rearrangement links TRBV6-6 to TRBJ1-5; D possibly corresponds to TRBD1 (6 bases). Germline CDR1 is MNHNY and CDR2 is SVGAGI (reference sequence). The CDR3 runs 15 residues. The germline V and J ends were trimmed by 5 bases and 1 base, with 12 bases remaining between them. CDR3 amino acids: CASSAGTQSNQPQHF. Written as DNA, the CDR3 is TGTGCCAGCAGTGCCGGGACACAAAGCAATCAGCCCCAGCATTTT.

This clone has a single count. The chain recombines TRBV2 with TRBJ1-4; 7 nucleotides agree with TRBD1. The CDR3 is made up of 15 amino acids. V shed 2 bases, J shed 3 bases, and the junction held 3 bases outside the gene matches. The germline gives CDR1 SNHLY, CDR2 FYNNEI. In nucleotides, the CDR3 is TGTGCCAGCAGTGAACAAGGACAGGCTAATGAAAAACTGTTTTTT. Amino acid sequence: CASSEQGQANEKLFF.

The chain recombines TRBV6-6 with TRBJ1-5, with TRBD1 as a possible D gene (5 bases). Trimming left V 8 bases short and J 6 bases short, with 17 bases between. This CDR3 contains 14 residues. CDR1 and CDR2 from the germline V gene are MNHNY and SVGAGI (reference sequence). CDR3 loop: CASRGRGESQPQHF. In DNA, the CDR3 is TGTGCCAGCCGAGGCCGGGGGGAGAGTCAGCCCCAGCATTTT.